A single sample gave rise to the 13 T cell receptor beta chains below, sequenced in a study of beta chain features in type 1 diabetes. Sequencing targeted expressed TCRB transcripts, as all isolated RNA had been reverse transcribed. Assay: immunoSEQ multiplex PCR; the TCRdb copy retains only in-frame clones and omits some. This table holds 900,000 or so clones, about a sixth found once. Sequenced input: naive CD4+ T cells from blood. These receptors were taken from a woman under 30 in good health.

The rearrangement links TRBV28 to TRBJ2-7; D is ambiguous. Trimming removed 3 bases at V and 5 bases at J, with 8 bases between. Germline CDR1 and CDR2: MDHEN and SYDVKM. This CDR3 comprises 12 residues. The CDR3 sequence: CASSFLGHEQYF. The CDR3 DNA reads as TGTGCCAGCAGTTTTCTTGGCCACGAGCAGTACTTC.

This clone was counted only a few times. The V gene is TRBV27, the J gene TRBJ2-5, with no clear D. The J call is uncertain, as TRBJ2-7 better fits the DNA end. From germline, CDR1 is MNHEY and CDR2 SMNVEV (reference sequence). This CDR3 has 14 residues. In nucleotides, the CDR3 is TGTGCCAGCAGTTTATGGGCATCTTCCTACGAGCAGTACTTC. Protein: CASSLWASSYEQYF.

There are a few counts of this clone. The V and J genes are TRBV28 and TRBJ2-3; TRBD1 matches 8 bases. V lost 6 bases, J lost 2 bases, and 10 bases stayed unmatched. Germline assignment: CDR1 MDHEN and CDR2 SYDVKM. The CDR3 extends over 16 amino acids. The CDR3, as DNA: TGTGCCAGCAGCTCACTTACAGGGGGTCCCACAGATACGCAGTATTTT. Residues: CASSSLTGGPTDTQYF.

V is TRBV7-8 and J is TRBJ2-2; no firm D call. The CDR3 spans 15 residues. Deletions cut 7 bases from V and 5 bases from J, with 17 bases between. Germline CDR1 SGHVS, CDR2 FQNEAQ. The CDR3 sequence is CASIRVQSRTGELFF. CDR3 nucleotide sequence: TGTGCCAGCATTAGGGTACAGTCGAGGACCGGGGAGCTGTTTTTT.

The chain has TRBV5-1 and TRBJ2-7, with 8 positions matching TRBD1. The CDR3 runs to 14 residues. CDR1 and CDR2 (germline): SGHRS, YFSETQ. V shed 2 bases and J 5 bases; nucleotides not matched to a gene: 6. The CDR3 sequence: CASSLQDRDNEQYF. The DNA of the CDR3 is TGCGCCAGCAGCTTACAGGACAGGGACAACGAGCAGTACTTC. The whole variable domain, filled in from reference TRBV5-1 and TRBJ2-7, reads KAGVTQTPRYLIKTRGQQVTLSCSPISGHRSVSWYQQTPGQGLQFLFEYFSETQRNKGNFPGRFSGRQFSNSRSEMNVSTLELGDSALYLCASSLQDRDNEQYFGPGTRLTVT.

The rearrangement links TRBV11-2 to TRBJ2-4; 8 bases agree with TRBD1. Germline V gives CDR1 SGHAT, CDR2 FQNNGV. V lost 5 bases, J lost 0 bases, and 6 bases stayed unmatched. The CDR3 spans 16 residues. In DNA, the CDR3 is TGTGCCAGCAGCACGCCCAGGGGGCAAGCCAAAAACATTCAGTACTTC. Translating it yields CASSTPRGQAKNIQYF.

This clone has more than one count but fewer than ten. The V and J genes are TRBV2 and TRBJ2-5; D perhaps matches TRBD2 (5 bases). The ends were cut back, 4 bases at V and 3 bases at J, with 9 bases in the middle. Germline V gene sequence: CDR1 SNHLY, CDR2 FYNNEI. The CDR3 consists of 13 residues. CDR3 nucleotides: TGTGCCAGCAGTGTGACCGGGAAAGAGACCCAGTACTTC. This codes for CASSVTGKETQYF.

The gene calls are TRBV4-2 and TRBJ2-3, with D unresolved. V was cut by 0 bases and J by 2 bases, with 6 bases left in between. The CDR3 spans 14 residues. Germline lookup yields CDR1 LGHNA and CDR2 YNFKEQ. CDR3 sequence (DNA): TGTGCCAGCAGCCAAGACAGGCTCACAGATACGCAGTATTTT. It translates to CASSQDRLTDTQYF.

The chain uses TRBV10-3 and TRBJ1-1, with 8 bases that match TRBD1. Germline assignment: CDR1 ENHRY and CDR2 SYGVKD. CDR3 size: 14 residues. V trimming: 10 bases; J trimming: 4 bases; junction bases outside the gene matches: 11. Here the CDR3 reads CATYPGGVSTEAFF. CDR3 nucleotides: TGTGCCACATATCCAGGGGGCGTGAGCACTGAAGCTTTCTTT.

The J gene is TRBJ2-3, the V gene TRBV4-2, with TRBD2 as a possible D gene (5 bases). Germline V CDR1 and CDR2: LGHNA, YNFKEQ. The ends were cut back, 1 base at V and 4 bases at J, with 12 bases in the middle. This CDR3 is 15 amino acids long. CDR3 residues: CASSQGAGRADTQYF. The CDR3 DNA is TGTGCCAGCAGCCAAGGCGCCGGGCGGGCAGATACGCAGTATTTT.

This clone was counted between two and nine times. The CDR3 sequence: CATIGHQGVKNIQYF. CDR3 nucleotide sequence: TGTGCCACCATCGGTCATCAGGGGGTTAAAAACATTCAGTACTTC. The rearrangement uses TRBV15 and TRBJ2-4; TRBD1 aligns across 7 bases. Germline assignment: CDR1 LNHNV and CDR2 YYDKDF (reference sequence). The CDR3 consists of 15 residues. J gave up 4 bases and V 7 bases, and 10 bases lay outside the gene matches.

The rearrangement uses TRBV9 and TRBJ2-2; TRBD1 is a possible D gene (6 bases). Looked up from germline, CDR1 is SGDLS and CDR2 is YYNGEE. Trimming removed 3 bases at V and 2 bases at J, with 11 bases between. This CDR3 region has 15 residues. The CDR3 loop reads CASSARDTNTGELFF. In DNA form, the CDR3 reads TGTGCCAGCAGCGCCCGGGACACAAACACCGGGGAGCTGTTTTTT.

The chain joins TRBV7-2 to TRBJ2-3; 7 bases are shared with TRBD2. Germline-derived CDR1 and CDR2 are SGHTA and FQGNSA. J lost 6 bases, V lost 3 bases, and 6 bases had no gene match. The CDR3 has 14 amino acids. This CDR3 is CASSFFSLADTQYF. The CDR3 DNA is TGTGCCAGCAGCTTCTTTTCACTAGCGGATACGCAGTATTTT.